Given below is one T cell receptor beta chain in context. A much larger clone lies one base from this, so it may be a read error. Lacking the conserved final phenylalanine or tryptophan, this CDR3 likely reflects a read error. This sample was included in a study of T cells after yellow fever vaccination. TCRdb fed the 5' RACE reads into MiXCR, producing one record per CDR3 protein. Of 500,000 to 650,000 distinct CDR3 sequences in the sample, approximately 13% are singletons; the top ten hold more than 12%. Germline CDR1 and CDR2: SQVTM and ANQGSEA. The V end lost 1 base, the J end lost 7 bases, and 11 bases lay between the germline ends. The CDR3 spans 13 residues.

This chain connects TRBV29-1 to TRBJ2-1, with no clear D. This clonotype was sampled from a man aged 25-45 years who received the YFV17D yellow fever vaccine. Specimen: PBMCs, collected on the day of the yellow fever booster vaccination. This chain's CDR3 is CSVEALRDNEQFL. CDR3 DNA sequence: TGCAGCGTTGAAGCTCTAAGGGATAATGAGCAGTTCCTC.